The T cell receptor (beta chain) under discussion was sequenced for a study of cytomegalovirus exposure and HLA in healthy donors. V dropped 5 bases and J dropped 2 bases, with 12 bases sitting between them. The length of the CDR3 is 13 residues. Germline CDR1 SQVTM, CDR2 ANQGSEA. 60 Vbeta and 13 Jbeta primers were used in PCR. Repertoires were generated with immunoSEQ multiplex PCR, while TCRdb's copy carries only in-frame clones and drops some. This table holds 100,000 to 150,000 clones, about 80% found once. For this clone: Within the sample, other DNA sequences also encode this same CDR3.

The receptor was derived from a man aged 25 to 45 in good health and CMV-seropositive. The specimen was PBMCs. V and J are TRBV29-1 and TRBJ1-1; no clear D. The CDR3 coding sequence is TGCAGCGTTAATCCATACAGAAACACTGAAGCTTTCTTT. This gives the protein CSVNPYRNTEAFF.